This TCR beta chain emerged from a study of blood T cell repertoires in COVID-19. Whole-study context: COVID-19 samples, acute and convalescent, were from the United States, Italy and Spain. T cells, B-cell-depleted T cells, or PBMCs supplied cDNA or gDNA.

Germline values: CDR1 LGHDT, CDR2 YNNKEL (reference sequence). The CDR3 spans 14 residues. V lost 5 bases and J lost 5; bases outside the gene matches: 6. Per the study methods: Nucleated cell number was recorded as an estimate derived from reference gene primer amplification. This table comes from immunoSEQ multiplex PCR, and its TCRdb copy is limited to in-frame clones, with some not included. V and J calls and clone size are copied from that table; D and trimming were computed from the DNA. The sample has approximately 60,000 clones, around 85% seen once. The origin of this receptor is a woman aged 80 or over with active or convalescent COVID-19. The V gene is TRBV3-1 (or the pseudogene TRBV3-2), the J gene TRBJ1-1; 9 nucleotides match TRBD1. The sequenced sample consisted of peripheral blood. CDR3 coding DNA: TGTGCCAGCAGCGGCCGGGACAGGGAAACTGAAGCTTTCTTT. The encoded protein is CASSGRDRETEAFF.